This is a list of T cell receptor beta chains from one sample in a study of response to subunit inactivated influenza vaccine. TCRdb used MiXCR to reprocess the RT-PCR reads, holding one entry per CDR3 protein. Altogether more than 400,000 distinct CDR3 sequences are present, 10% to 11% being singletons, with the ten largest covering 12%. Sample: PBMCs from blood, taken roughly 45 days after vaccination. Receptors originate from a man over 45 who received an inactivated influenza vaccine. Both conserved end residues are part of each CDR3. A D gene is named only where the DNA matches it firmly. Clone size is given for some rows only: seen once, a few or many times, or a class if the clone is expanded.

>.|TRBJ2-7|.|TRBV7-2
CASSSPPFGYEQYF
TGTGCCAGCAGCTCCCCCCCCTTCGGCTACGAGCAGTACTTC
>.|TRBJ2-1|.|TRBV21-1
CASSAPTGADKTCNEQFF
TGTGCCAGCAGCGCACCTACAGGGGCAGATAAGACATGCAATGAGCAGTTCTTC
>TRBD2|TRBJ2-7|few|TRBV20-1
CSATGTRGYEQYF
TGCAGTGCTACCGGGACTAGAGGCTACGAGCAGTACTTC
>.|TRBJ2-1|many|TRBV4-3
CASSQVGNEQFF
TGCGCCAGCAGCCAAGTCGGGAATGAGCAGTTCTTC
>TRBD2|TRBJ2-1|many|TRBV7-2
CASSLVGLAGTKQFF
TGTGCCAGCAGCTTAGTTGGACTAGCGGGCACCAAGCAGTTCTTC
>.|TRBJ2-5|many|TRBV29-1
CSVRLGVGAETQYF
TGCAGCGTTCGGCTGGGCGTGGGCGCAGAGACCCAGTACTTC
>TRBD1|TRBJ2-1|many|TRBV15
CATSRAGQVNEQFF
TGTGCCACCAGCAGAGCCGGACAGGTCAATGAGCAGTTCTTC
>.|TRBJ2-7|.|TRBV11-1
CALCLAFRAVSRDYEQYF
TGTGCCCTCTGTTTAGCGTTTAGAGCTGTATCAAGAGATTACGAGCAGTACTTC
>.|TRBJ2-6|few|TRBV15
CATTPGNSGANVLTF
TGTGCCACCACCCCTGGGAACTCTGGGGCCAACGTCCTGACTTTC
>.|TRBJ2-3|few|TRBV5-1
CASSTGPLTDTQYF
TGCGCCAGCAGTACAGGACCCCTCACAGATACGCAGTATTTT
>TRBD2|TRBJ2-5|.|TRBV4-2
CASSPSSGTKKETQYF
TGTGCCAGCAGCCCTTCGTCCGGGACTAAAAAAGAGACCCAGTACTTC
>TRBD1|TRBJ1-1|few|TRBV7-2
CASSSRLGGDTEAFF
TGTGCCAGCAGCTCCCGGTTAGGGGGCGACACTGAAGCTTTCTTT
>TRBD2|TRBJ2-7|many|TRBV20-1
CSARLAGVPKEQYF
TGCAGTGCTAGACTAGCGGGAGTGCCGAAAGAGCAGTACTTC
>.|TRBJ2-1|few|TRBV20-1
CSARDSRTFNEQFF
TGCAGTGCTAGAGATTCTAGGACCTTCAATGAGCAGTTCTTC
>.|TRBJ2-1|few|TRBV5-5
CASSFQGQSYNEQFF
TGTGCCAGCAGCTTTCAGGGGCAATCCTACAATGAGCAGTTCTTC
>.|TRBJ2-1|many|TRBV5-4
CASSLIGYEQFF
TGTGCCAGCAGCTTGATTGGGTATGAGCAGTTCTTC
>.|TRBJ2-2|.|TRBV11-2
CASRPLGNTGELFF
TGTGCCAGCAGACCGCTGGGGAACACCGGGGAGCTGTTTTTT
>TRBD1|TRBJ2-3|few|TRBV20-1
CSARTGGPTDTQYF
TGCAGTGCTAGGACAGGGGGACCCACAGATACGCAGTATTTT
>.|TRBJ2-5|.|TRBV3-1
CASSQVRSILDPGTQYF
TGTGCCAGCAGCCAAGTTCGCAGCATACTAGACCCCGGGACCCAGTACTTC
>.|TRBJ1-6|many|TRBV18
CASSPWLQGRNSPLHF
TGTGCCAGCTCACCGTGGTTGCAGGGGCGGAATTCACCCCTCCACTTT
>TRBD1|TRBJ2-1|.|TRBV5-1
CASSMGQGQYNEQFF
TGCGCCAGCAGCATGGGACAGGGGCAATACAATGAGCAGTTCTTC
>TRBD2|TRBJ2-5|few|TRBV6-2/TRBV6-3
CASSPVGVAGAKEDF
TGTGCCAGCAGCCCCGTGGGTGTAGCGGGGGCCAAAGAGGACTTC
>.|TRBJ1-2|.|TRBV7-9
CASSPRVESGYTF
TGTGCCAGCAGCCCTCGGGTTGAATCCGGCTACACCTTC
>.|TRBJ1-2|.|TRBV7-3
CASSPTGRTNAYTF
TGTGCCAGCAGCCCAACGGGACGGACTAATGCCTACACCTTC
>.|TRBJ2-7|many|TRBV5-6
CASSWLGGEQYF
TGTGCCAGCAGCTGGCTTGGGGGGGAGCAGTACTTC
>.|TRBJ2-7|many|TRBV7-9
CASSLAQGPWDEQYF
TGTGCCAGCAGCTTAGCCCAAGGACCATGGGACGAGCAGTACTTC
>.|TRBJ2-5|.|TRBV3-1
CASSQDTRQTQYF
TGTGCCAGCAGCCAAGACACTCGGCAGACCCAGTACTTC
>TRBD2|TRBJ2-1|many|TRBV27
CASSLVSGTYNEQFF
TGTGCCAGCAGTTTGGTTAGCGGGACCTACAATGAGCAGTTCTTC
>.|TRBJ1-1|.|TRBV7-9
CASSPRYGDTEAFF
TGTGCCAGCAGCCCCCGATATGGGGACACTGAAGCTTTCTTT
>TRBD2|TRBJ2-1|many|TRBV6-5
CASSWQLAGAFSEYNEQFF
TGTGCCAGCAGTTGGCAACTAGCGGGGGCGTTCTCGGAATACAATGAGCAGTTCTTC
>.|TRBJ1-5|few|TRBV27
CARGGEDSNQPQHF
TGTGCCAGGGGAGGGGAGGATAGCAATCAGCCCCAGCATTTT
>.|TRBJ1-2|many|TRBV12-3/TRBV12-4
CASTNPLTGGYGYTF
TGTGCCAGCACCAACCCTCTCACGGGAGGCTATGGCTACACCTTC
>.|TRBJ2-2|.|TRBV29-1
CSVRGTGANTGELFF
TGCAGCGTTAGGGGTACAGGCGCGAACACCGGGGAGCTGTTTTTT
>.|TRBJ1-3|few|TRBV5-5
CASSSTGISSGNTIYF
TGTGCCAGCAGCTCAACAGGTATTAGCTCTGGAAACACCATATATTTT
>TRBD2|TRBJ2-1|few|TRBV11-1
CASSLDTSANEQFF
TGTGCCAGCAGCTTAGATACTAGCGCGAATGAGCAGTTCTTC
>.|TRBJ1-2|.|TRBV5-5
CASSLSGFVGGYTF
TGTGCCAGCAGCTTGAGCGGTTTCGTTGGTGGCTACACCTTC
>.|TRBJ2-1|.|TRBV20-1
CSAIHLGLGSEFF
TGCAGTGCTATCCACCTAGGTTTGGGGTCGGAGTTCTTC
>.|TRBJ1-1|.|TRBV29-1
CSVGEFEAFF
TGCAGCGTTGGTGAGTTTGAAGCTTTCTTT
>TRBD1|TRBJ1-1|many|TRBV6-5
CASSYSSRGDTEAFF
TGTGCCAGCAGTTACTCGAGCAGGGGGGACACTGAAGCTTTCTTT
>TRBD1|TRBJ2-1|.|TRBV20-1
CSARDLLPGGTYNEQFF
TGCAGTGCTAGAGATCTTCTCCCAGGGGGAACTTACAATGAGCAGTTCTTC
>TRBD1|TRBJ2-5|many|TRBV5-1
CASSYGYGQGIEETQYF
TGCGCCAGCAGCTATGGGTATGGACAGGGGATTGAAGAGACCCAGTACTTC
>TRBD1|TRBJ2-4|few|TRBV6-5
CASSYKDRLAKNIQYF
TGTGCCAGCAGTTACAAGGACAGGCTAGCCAAAAACATTCAGTACTTC
>.|TRBJ2-1|.|TRBV25-1
CASSEYEVPVNGQFF
TGTGCCAGCAGTGAATATGAGGTCCCCGTCAATGGGCAGTTCTTC
>.|TRBJ2-6|.|TRBV11-2
CASSSSRANVLTF
TGTGCCAGCAGCTCCTCCAGGGCCAACGTCCTGACTTTC
>.|TRBJ2-6|.|TRBV5-6
CASSLWSNSGANVLTF
TGTGCCAGCAGCTTATGGTCTAACTCTGGGGCCAACGTCCTGACTTTC
>TRBD1|TRBJ1-5|.|TRBV20-1
CSAYGQGAIQPQHF
TGCAGTGCTTATGGACAGGGTGCTATTCAGCCCCAGCATTTT
>.|TRBJ2-3|.|TRBV20-1
CSARERIVGDTQYF
TGCAGTGCTAGAGAAAGGATAGTAGGAGATACGCAGTATTTT
>TRBD1|TRBJ1-1|.|TRBV20-1
CSASPRQGSGAFF
TGCAGTGCTAGTCCCAGACAGGGCTCGGGAGCTTTCTTT
>.|TRBJ2-7|.|TRBV2
CASERENDHEQYF
TGTGCCAGCGAGAGGGAGAACGACCACGAGCAGTACTTC
>.|TRBJ2-2|.|TRBV6-2/TRBV6-3
CASAWSNTGELFF
TGTGCCAGCGCCTGGTCGAACACCGGGGAGCTGTTTTTT